The rows below give T cell receptor beta chains drawn from one sample of a study of T cell responses to AZD1222 COVID-19 vaccine. Clones were sequenced by immunoSEQ multiplex PCR, and TCRdb holds only the in-frame ones, with some missing. The data hold more than 110,000 clones, with almost 95% observed a single time. The source was peripheral blood, collected 28 days after the second AZD1222 dose. All receptors come from an adult who received the AZD1222 COVID-19 vaccine. CDR3s include the opening cysteine and the closing phenylalanine or tryptophan. D genes are given only for firm matches. Size is stated for part of the rows, as once, few or many counts, or as a class when the clone is expanded.

V gene: TRBV6-6; J gene: TRBJ2-7; clone size: NA; D gene: NA; CDR3 DNA: TGTGCCAGCAGTTACTCGGAGGGCTACGAGCAGTACTTC; CDR3 protein: CASSYSEGYEQYF
V gene: TRBV27; J gene: TRBJ1-6; clone size: NA; D gene: NA; CDR3 DNA: TGTGCCAGCCGAGATCTGAGGGACACTTCTTCACCCCTCCACTTT; CDR3 protein: CASRDLRDTSSPLHF
V gene: TRBV7-9; J gene: TRBJ1-5; clone size: NA; D gene: NA; CDR3 DNA: TGTGCCAGCAGCTTGGGAGGGGTGAATCAGCCCCAGCATTTT; CDR3 protein: CASSLGGVNQPQHF
V gene: TRBV7-3; J gene: TRBJ1-5; clone size: NA; D gene: NA; CDR3 DNA: TGTGCCAGCAGTTTTGGAGGGGTCTATAGCAATCAGCCCCAGCATTTT; CDR3 protein: CASSFGGVYSNQPQHF
V gene: TRBV19; J gene: TRBJ2-7; clone size: NA; D gene: NA; CDR3 DNA: TGTGCCAGTAGTATGGTCGGAAGCTCCTACGAGCAGTACTTC; CDR3 protein: CASSMVGSSYEQYF
V gene: TRBV7-9; J gene: TRBJ1-2; clone size: once; D gene: TRBD1; CDR3 DNA: TGTGCCAGCAGCTTAGGGACAGGGACAAACTATGGCTACACCTTC; CDR3 protein: CASSLGTGTNYGYTF
V gene: TRBV30; J gene: TRBJ2-7; clone size: NA; D gene: NA; CDR3 DNA: TGTGCCTGGAGGTTTCGGGACATCAACTACGAGCAGTACTTC; CDR3 protein: CAWRFRDINYEQYF
V gene: TRBV6-5; J gene: TRBJ1-4; clone size: NA; D gene: NA; CDR3 DNA: TGTGCCAGCACCCCGACAGAAACTAATGAAAAACTGTTTTTT; CDR3 protein: CASTPTETNEKLFF
V gene: TRBV27; J gene: TRBJ2-7; clone size: NA; D gene: TRBD2; CDR3 DNA: TGTGCCAGCAGCCTACTAGCGGGAGTGAATTACGAGCAGTACTTC; CDR3 protein: CASSLLAGVNYEQYF
V gene: TRBV4-2; J gene: TRBJ2-3; clone size: NA; D gene: NA; CDR3 DNA: TGTGCCAGCAGCCAAGAGTCGACAGATACGCAGTATTTT; CDR3 protein: CASSQESTDTQYF
V gene: TRBV15; J gene: TRBJ1-2; clone size: NA; D gene: NA; CDR3 DNA: TGTGCCACCAGCGGACACCCTGACGGCGACTATGGCTACACCTTC; CDR3 protein: CATSGHPDGDYGYTF
V gene: TRBV6-5; J gene: TRBJ2-5; clone size: NA; D gene: NA; CDR3 DNA: TGTGCCAGCAGTTCGGACAGGCGGGGGGAGACCCAGTACTTC; CDR3 protein: CASSSDRRGETQYF
V gene: TRBV7-9; J gene: TRBJ1-1; clone size: NA; D gene: NA; CDR3 DNA: TGTGCCAGCAGCTTGGAAGACAGGCAAGCTTTCTTT; CDR3 protein: CASSLEDRQAFF
V gene: TRBV4-2; J gene: TRBJ1-3; clone size: NA; D gene: TRBD1; CDR3 DNA: TGTGCCAGCAGCTCCTACTGGACAGGGAAGACAAGTGGAAACACCATATATTTT; CDR3 protein: CASSSYWTGKTSGNTIYF
V gene: TRBV5-6; J gene: TRBJ2-5; clone size: NA; D gene: NA; CDR3 DNA: TGTGCCAGCAGCTTCCGAGGAACCGAGACCCAGTACTTC; CDR3 protein: CASSFRGTETQYF
V gene: TRBV2; J gene: TRBJ1-2; clone size: NA; D gene: NA; CDR3 DNA: TGTGCCAGCAGTAGGGAGATGTTTTACTATGGCTACACCTTC; CDR3 protein: CASSREMFYYGYTF
V gene: TRBV7-8; J gene: TRBJ2-3; clone size: NA; D gene: NA; CDR3 DNA: TGTGCCAGCAGCTTTCTAGCGGGACAGGGAGATACGCAGTATTTT; CDR3 protein: CASSFLAGQGDTQYF
V gene: TRBV7-2; J gene: TRBJ1-6; clone size: NA; D gene: NA; CDR3 DNA: TGTGCCAGCAGTAACACAAGACTCGAGAATTCACCCCTCCACTTT; CDR3 protein: CASSNTRLENSPLHF
V gene: TRBV7-3; J gene: TRBJ2-2; clone size: NA; D gene: TRBD2; CDR3 DNA: TGTGCCAGCAGCTTAAGCGGGGGACGGACCGGGGAGCTGTTTTTT; CDR3 protein: CASSLSGGRTGELFF
V gene: TRBV28; J gene: TRBJ2-7; clone size: NA; D gene: TRBD2; CDR3 DNA: TGTGCCAGCAGCCTAGCGGGAGCGTCGCACGAGCAGTACTTC; CDR3 protein: CASSLAGASHEQYF
V gene: TRBV6-5; J gene: TRBJ1-6; clone size: NA; D gene: NA; CDR3 DNA: TGTGCCAGCAGTTACGGGAGGAGCTCCTATAATTCACCCCTCCACTTT; CDR3 protein: CASSYGRSSYNSPLHF
V gene: TRBV6-2/TRBV6-3; J gene: TRBJ2-1; clone size: NA; D gene: TRBD2; CDR3 DNA: TGTGCCAGCAGTGGCCCCCGGACTAGCGGGAGTGGAGAGCAGTTCTTC; CDR3 protein: CASSGPRTSGSGEQFF
V gene: TRBV7-9; J gene: TRBJ2-3; clone size: NA; D gene: NA; CDR3 DNA: TGTGCCAGCAGCTCACGCAGCGGTTCTAGCACAGATACGCAGTATTTT; CDR3 protein: CASSSRSGSSTDTQYF
V gene: TRBV18; J gene: TRBJ1-6; clone size: NA; D gene: TRBD1; CDR3 DNA: TGTGCCAGCTCGCGGACAGGCTCCTATAATTCACCCCTCCACTTT; CDR3 protein: CASSRTGSYNSPLHF
V gene: TRBV11-2; J gene: TRBJ1-1; clone size: NA; D gene: NA; CDR3 DNA: TGTGCCAGCAGCAAGGACAGGAACACTGAAGCTTTCTTT; CDR3 protein: CASSKDRNTEAFF
V gene: TRBV15; J gene: TRBJ2-1; clone size: NA; D gene: TRBD2; CDR3 DNA: TGTGCCACCAGCAGTAGCGGGAGGGTCAATGAGCAGTTCTTC; CDR3 protein: CATSSSGRVNEQFF
V gene: TRBV12-1; J gene: TRBJ2-1; clone size: once; D gene: NA; CDR3 DNA: TGTGCCAGCAGCGCCCGGGACAGCGACGGACTAGCGGGGTCGTACAATGAGCAGTTCTTC; CDR3 protein: CASSARDSDGLAGSYNEQFF
V gene: TRBV12-3/TRBV12-4; J gene: TRBJ1-1; clone size: NA; D gene: NA; CDR3 DNA: TGTGCCAGCAGCTTAGGCCCGAACACTGAAGCTTTCTTT; CDR3 protein: CASSLGPNTEAFF
V gene: TRBV6-2/TRBV6-3; J gene: TRBJ1-4; clone size: NA; D gene: NA; CDR3 DNA: TGTGCCAGCAGTTACGGGGGCTCGGATGAAAAACTGTTTTTT; CDR3 protein: CASSYGGSDEKLFF
V gene: TRBV2; J gene: TRBJ1-5; clone size: NA; D gene: NA; CDR3 DNA: TGTGCCAGCAGTGAAGCTAGGGGGTCGGGGCAGCCCCAGCATTTT; CDR3 protein: CASSEARGSGQPQHF
V gene: TRBV7-3; J gene: TRBJ2-1; clone size: few; D gene: TRBD2; CDR3 DNA: TGTGCCAGCAGCTTAGGGAAGCGGGAGTACAATGAGCAGTTCTTC; CDR3 protein: CASSLGKREYNEQFF
V gene: TRBV6-6; J gene: TRBJ1-2; clone size: few; D gene: NA; CDR3 DNA: TGTGCCAGCAGTTATAGGACGGCATATGGCTACACCTTC; CDR3 protein: CASSYRTAYGYTF
V gene: TRBV28; J gene: TRBJ2-7; clone size: NA; D gene: NA; CDR3 DNA: TGTGCCAGCAGTTCCCGGCGGGCAGAGAACTCCCCCTACGAGCAGTACTTC; CDR3 protein: CASSSRRAENSPYEQYF
V gene: TRBV19; J gene: TRBJ2-5; clone size: NA; D gene: NA; CDR3 DNA: TGTGCCAGTAGTATAGATCCAGGGACGGAGACCCAGTACTTC; CDR3 protein: CASSIDPGTETQYF
V gene: TRBV6-6; J gene: TRBJ2-7; clone size: NA; D gene: TRBD1; CDR3 DNA: TGTGCCAGCAGCCTGACAGGGTTCGAGCAGTACTTC; CDR3 protein: CASSLTGFEQYF
V gene: TRBV11-2; J gene: TRBJ1-2; clone size: NA; D gene: TRBD1; CDR3 DNA: TGTGCCAGCAGACCTCTCACAGGGGCTGACTATGGCTACACCTTC; CDR3 protein: CASRPLTGADYGYTF
V gene: TRBV7-2; J gene: TRBJ1-1; clone size: NA; D gene: NA; CDR3 DNA: TGTGCCAGCAGCTTTCCAAGGTTGCGGAACACTGAAGCTTTCTTT; CDR3 protein: CASSFPRLRNTEAFF